The source of this T cell receptor (beta chain) is a study of T cells in Graves' hyperthyroidism and ophthalmopathy. Germline V gene lookup returns CDR1 SNHLY and CDR2 FYNNEI. This CDR3 is built from 13 residues. V was pared by 5 bases and J by 4 bases, with 3 bases of the junction left unmatched. TCR beta CDR3 region amplification was performed from RNA transcripts. Researchers ran a first-round RT-PCR on the TCR CDR3 using the HTBI primer set. Each CDR3 protein gets one entry after TCRdb re-called the multiplex PCR reads with MiXCR. The profile shows roughly 300,000 distinct CDR3 sequences, roughly 14% of them singletons.

The rearrangement uses TRBV2 and TRBJ2-5; 8 bases are shared with TRBD1. This clonotype was obtained from a woman aged 30 to 39 with Graves' hyperthyroidism. The sequencing input was blood. CDR3 in amino acids: CASSWTGPETQYF. The CDR3 DNA follows: TGTGCCAGCAGTTGGACAGGGCCAGAGACCCAGTACTTC.